A single sample gave rise to the 5 T cell receptor beta chains below, sequenced in a study of blood T cell repertoires in COVID-19. Profiling relied on immunoSEQ multiplex PCR, and the TCRdb table lists in-frame clones only, not all of them. The repertoire consists of about 70,000 clones, with about 80% occurring once and the leading ten covering over 15%. The sequenced sample was peripheral blood. All receptors come from a man between 65 and 85 years old who had recovered from COVID-19.

CDR3 DNA: TGCGCCAGCAGCTTGGAAGACAGGTTTGTCGACGAGCAGTACTTC. As protein: CASSLEDRFVDEQYF. The rearrangement joins TRBV5-1 to TRBJ2-7; maybe TRBD1 (6 bases). The CDR3 has 15 residues. Germline loops: CDR1 SGHRS, CDR2 YFSETQ. The V end lost 0 bases, the J end lost 5 bases, and 15 bases lay between the germline ends.

The table lists this clone with a few counts. The chain links TRBV29-1 to TRBJ2-3, with D possibly TRBD2 on 6 matching bases. The CDR3 sequence is 15 residues long. Germline V gene sequence: CDR1 SQVTM, CDR2 ANQGSEA. With 1 base removed from V and 1 base from J, the gap between germline ends came to 12 bases. The chain's CDR3 is CSVEGGATGTDTQYF. In DNA form, the CDR3 reads TGCAGCGTTGAAGGCGGGGCAACCGGCACAGATACGCAGTATTTT.

This chain connects TRBV28 to TRBJ2-3; TRBD1 matches 8 bases. V dropped 10 bases and J dropped 4; count of bases not matched to a gene: 7. Germline V gene lookup returns CDR1 MDHEN and CDR2 SYDVKM. The CDR3 length is 13 residues. The CDR3 loop is CATYKQGADTQYF. CDR3 nucleotides: TGTGCCACCTACAAACAGGGGGCAGATACGCAGTATTTT.

The chain is built from TRBV4-2 and TRBJ1-1, with a weak D call TRBD1 (5 bases). Trimming shortened V by 0 bases and J by 5 bases, and 10 bases separated the two germline ends. The CDR3 loop spans 14 amino acids. Germline CDR1 LGHNA, CDR2 YNFKEQ. CDR3: CASSQEGTSTEAFF. Here the CDR3 DNA reads TGTGCCAGCAGCCAAGAAGGGACTTCAACTGAAGCTTTCTTT.

This clone was seen just once. The genes are TRBV27 and TRBJ2-3; 10 bases map to TRBD2. With 7 bases clipped from V and 2 bases from J, the junction kept 6 bases outside the gene matches. The CDR3 consists of 15 residues. The germline V gene encodes CDR1 MNHEY and CDR2 SMNVEV (reference sequence). The CDR3 coding sequence is TGTGCCAGCACTGGACTAGCGGAGAACACAGATACGCAGTATTTT. Protein sequence: CASTGLAENTDTQYF.